Following are 21 T cell receptor beta chains from one sample sequenced in a study of T cells in Graves' hyperthyroidism and ophthalmopathy. From RNA transcripts, TCR beta CDR3 regions were amplified. During a first-round RT-PCR of the TCR CDR3, the HTBI primer set was used. TCRdb itself ran the multiplex PCR reads through MiXCR, one entry per CDR3 protein. The sample lists a few hundred thousand distinct CDR3 sequences; 15% to 18% were seen once. The sequenced sample was blood. The receptors here all came from a woman between 25 and 40 years old with Graves' hyperthyroidism.

This clonotype was detected many times. The genes are TRBV27 and TRBJ1-5; TRBD1 is a possible D gene (5 bases). The germline gives CDR1 MNHEY, CDR2 SMNVEV (reference sequence). V dropped 4 bases and J dropped 7 bases, with 17 bases sitting between them. The CDR3 consists of 15 residues. The CDR3 region is CASSSRQGVGQPQHF. The CDR3 DNA follows: TGTGCCAGCAGTTCGCGGCAGGGTGTAGGCCAGCCCCAGCATTTT.

V gene TRBV12-3 or TRBV12-4 combines with J gene TRBJ2-1; no clear D. There are 13 residues in the CDR3. V was shortened by 3 bases and J by 12 bases, with 15 bases between the two germline ends. In DNA form, the CDR3 reads TGTGCCAGCAGTTTTCATGGGTCGCGGCGGCAGTTCTTC. This encodes CASSFHGSRRQFF.

The sample holds a few counts of this clonotype. The rearrangement joins TRBV10-3 to TRBJ2-1, with 8 positions matching TRBD2. CDR1 and CDR2 from the germline V gene are ENHRY and SYGVKD. The CDR3 is 14 residues long. The V segment lost 1 base and the J segment 8 bases; nucleotides outside the gene matches: 4. This chain's CDR3 is CAISELREVDEQFF. CDR3 DNA sequence: TGTGCCATCAGTGAGTTGCGGGAGGTCGATGAGCAGTTCTTC.

This clonotype was picked up many times. The CDR3 sequence is CAIRATSGRAYEQYF. The CDR3 region has the DNA TGTGCCATCAGGGCGACTAGCGGGAGGGCATACGAGCAGTACTTC. The chain recombines TRBV10-3 with TRBJ2-7; 14 bases fit TRBD2. This CDR3 has 15 residues. Germline CDR1 is ENHRY and CDR2 is SYGVKD. V lost 6 bases to trimming and J lost 4 bases; unmatched junction nucleotides: 5.

This clonotype was seen many times. The chain has TRBV28 and TRBJ1-1; D gene ambiguous. The CDR3 runs 14 residues. Germline lookup yields CDR1 MDHEN and CDR2 SYDVKM. Trimming left V 6 bases short and J 2 bases short, with 13 bases between. CDR3 protein: CASRPETVNTEAFF. DNA of the CDR3: TGTGCCAGCAGGCCCGAGACCGTTAACACTGAAGCTTTCTTT.

This clonotype was counted ten times or more. The CDR3 here is CSARKLAGSSYNEQFF. Written as DNA, the CDR3 is TGCAGTGCTAGAAAGCTAGCGGGTAGCTCCTACAATGAGCAGTTCTTC. The V gene is TRBV20-1, the J gene TRBJ2-1; 8 positions match TRBD2. V trimming: 2 bases; J trimming: 0 bases; junction bases outside the gene matches: 6. Germline V lookup: CDR1 DFQATT, CDR2 SNEGSKA (reference sequence). The CDR3 sequence is 16 residues long.

This clonotype was picked up many times. This rearrangement joins TRBV12-3 or TRBV12-4 to TRBJ2-1; the match to TRBD2 covers 13 bases. The V gene end was trimmed by 5 bases and the J gene end by 8 bases; junction bases not matched to a gene: 9. CDR3 length: 16 amino acids. CDR3 loop: CASSHPWTSGSHEQFF. The DNA of the CDR3 is TGTGCCAGCAGTCACCCTTGGACTAGCGGGAGCCATGAGCAGTTCTTC.

With regard to this clonotype: A much more abundant neighbour one base away suggests this may be a read error. The CDR3 bases are TGCAGTGCCACGACAGGGGTTAGCTCCTACGAGCAGTACTTC. Amino acid sequence: CSATTGVSSYEQYF. The rearrangement links TRBV20-1 to TRBJ2-7; 8 bases are a match to TRBD1. This CDR3 comprises 14 residues. Germline V CDR1 and CDR2: DFQATT, SNEGSKA (reference sequence). J was trimmed by 0 bases and V by 6 bases; bases with no gene match: 7.

This clonotype came up many times. The junction departs from the called germline gene at one end, perhaps through a read error. This chain connects TRBV7-9 to TRBJ2-7; 7 nucleotides agree with TRBD2. Per the germline V gene, CDR1 is SEHNR and CDR2 is FQNEAQ (reference sequence). The CDR3 consists of 12 residues. DNA for the CDR3: TGTGCCAGCGGCTTGGGGGGGAGGGAGCAGTACTTC. It encodes CASGLGGREQYF.

This clonotype was recorded many times. This chain connects TRBV2 to TRBJ2-7; D not certain. The CDR3 sequence is 12 residues long. Deletions cut 4 bases from V and 1 base from J, with 5 bases between. Germline CDR1 reads SNHLY; CDR2 reads FYNNEI. CDR3 protein: CASSVSSYEQYF. The CDR3 DNA reads TGTGCCAGCAGTGTGTCGTCCTACGAGCAGTACTTC.

The rearrangement links TRBV18 to TRBJ2-7; D is perhaps TRBD1 (6 bases). CDR1 is KGHSH and CDR2 is LQKENI in the germline V gene. The V and J ends lost 1 base and 2 bases respectively, with 12 bases between them. The CDR3 spans 15 residues. The CDR3 DNA reads as TGTGCCAGCTCACCACACCAGGGACAAACCTACGAGCAGTACTTC. Translation gives CASSPHQGQTYEQYF.

This clonotype occurred many times. This rearrangement joins TRBV6-5 to TRBJ2-3; no reliable D call. CDR3 length: 15 amino acids. Germline V gives CDR1 MNHEY, CDR2 SVGAGI. The V gene lost 0 bases and the J gene lost 4 bases, with 11 bases spanning the gap. The CDR3 DNA sequence: TGTGCCAGCAGTTACTCGGACCTCGGCCCAGATACGCAGTATTTT. Encoded protein: CASSYSDLGPDTQYF.

This clonotype came up a few times. V is TRBV6-2 or TRBV6-3 and J is TRBJ2-1; D not resolved. V was trimmed by 6 bases and J by 9 bases, leaving 21 bases between them. Germline assignment: CDR1 MNHEY and CDR2 SVGEGT. The CDR3 is 15 residues long. The CDR3 DNA sequence: TGTGCCAGCAGAAAAGGTGGTCTGGTAGAGAGTGAGCAGTTCTTC. It encodes CASRKGGLVESEQFF.

This clonotype was counted ten times or more. V usage is TRBV20-1 and J usage is TRBJ1-2; maybe TRBD1 (6 bases). With 3 bases removed from V and 10 bases from J, the gap between germline ends came to 21 bases. Germline V gives CDR1 DFQATT, CDR2 SNEGSKA (reference sequence). CDR3 length equals 14 residues. The CDR3 region is CSASLPQGQLSYTF. The CDR3 DNA reads TGCAGTGCTAGTCTTCCCCAGGGACAACTATCCTACACCTTC.

Many counts were recorded for this clonotype. V usage is TRBV5-1 and J usage is TRBJ2-1, with 8 bases aligning to TRBD1. CDR1 and CDR2 (germline): SGHRS, YFSETQ. The CDR3 is made up of 16 amino acids. V was clipped by 1 base and J by 0 bases; unmatched bases: 3. As DNA, the CDR3 is TGCGCCAGCAGCTTGCAGGGGACAGGCTCCTACAATGAGCAGTTCTTC. Residues: CASSLQGTGSYNEQFF.

There are many counts of this clonotype. The CDR3: CASSQAGLAGQETQYF. In nucleotides, the CDR3 is TGTGCCAGCAGCCAAGCTGGACTAGCGGGTCAAGAGACCCAGTACTTC. The chain links TRBV3-1 to TRBJ2-5, with 11 bases identical to TRBD2. Germline CDR1 and CDR2: LGHDT and YNNKEL (reference sequence). The CDR3 has 16 residues. The junction had 3 bases not matched to a gene; V was cut back by 1 base and J by 2 bases.

The V gene is TRBV6-2 or TRBV6-3, the J gene TRBJ2-3, with 13 bases identical to TRBD2. There are 17 residues in the CDR3. Per the germline V gene, CDR1 is MNHEY and CDR2 is SVGEGT. V was clipped by 5 bases and J by 3 bases; unmatched bases: 8. The CDR3 spells CASSIGLAGVGTDTQYF. DNA of the CDR3: TGTGCCAGCAGTATTGGACTAGCGGGAGTAGGTACAGATACGCAGTATTTT.

Many counts were recorded for this clonotype. The chain joins TRBV20-1 to TRBJ2-5; D gene ambiguous. CDR1 and CDR2 from the germline V gene are DFQATT and SNEGSKA (reference sequence). The CDR3 has 13 amino acids. Trimming shortened V by 6 bases and J by 2 bases, and 13 bases separated the two germline ends. In DNA, the CDR3 is TGCAGTGCCCCGATACCCCAGCAAGAGACCCAGTACTTC. Residues: CSAPIPQQETQYF.

This clonotype was recorded many times. The chain combines TRBV27 with TRBJ2-2; D not certain. The V gene's germline CDR1 is MNHEY and CDR2 SMNVEV (reference sequence). The CDR3 extends over 14 amino acids. V was shortened by 7 bases and J by 1 base, with 10 bases between the two germline ends. CDR3 sequence reads: CASTRELNTGELFF. CDR3 DNA: TGTGCCAGCACTAGAGAGCTGAACACCGGGGAGCTGTTTTTT.

The chain is built from TRBV10-3 and TRBJ2-2; D might be TRBD1 (5 bases). The CDR3 runs 15 residues. The germline CDR1 and CDR2 sequences are ENHRY and SYGVKD. V lost 0 bases to trimming and J lost 3 bases, with 8 bases between them. CDR3 sequence: CAISESGAYTGELFF. The CDR3 DNA follows: TGTGCCATCAGTGAGTCAGGGGCGTACACCGGGGAGCTGTTTTTT.

This clonotype was seen a handful of times. The chain combines TRBV18 with TRBJ2-7; D is uncertain. The V and J ends lost 0 bases and 5 bases respectively, with 20 bases between them. This CDR3 spans 17 amino acids. Germline CDR1 is KGHSH and CDR2 is LQKENI. CDR3 DNA: TGTGCCAGCTCACCACCGATAAGGGCGGTCCAGTCCGACGAGCAGTACTTC. It codes for CASSPPIRAVQSDEQYF. The full variable domain, in which reference TRBV18 and TRBJ2-7 provide the parts outside the CDR3, is NAGVMQNPRHLVRRRGQEARLRCSPMKGHSHVYWYRQLPEEGLKFMVYLQKENIIDESGMPKERFSAEFPKEGPSILRIQQVVRGDSAAYFCASSPPIRAVQSDEQYFGPGTRLTVT.